The 2 T cell receptor beta chains reported below all come from one sample, sequenced in a study of cytomegalovirus exposure and HLA in healthy donors. PCR involved 60 Vbeta and 13 Jbeta primers. Profiled with immunoSEQ multiplex PCR; TCRdb holds only in-frame clones, not every one. The sample includes 130,000 to 150,000 clones, roughly 66% of them seen just once. The sequenced material came from PBMCs. The origin of the receptors is a woman aged 18-29 years in good health and CMV-seronegative.

This chain connects TRBV2 to TRBJ1-2; no firm D call. Trimming shortened V by 2 bases and J by 4 bases, and 8 bases separated the two germline ends. CDR3 length: 13 residues. CDR1 and CDR2 from the germline V gene are SNHLY and FYNNEI. Written as DNA, the CDR3 is TGTGCCAGCAGTGAAAACAAGATCTATGGCTACACCTTC. This encodes CASSENKIYGYTF.

Written as DNA, the CDR3 is TGCGCCAGCAGCATTACAGAGAACACTGAAGCTTTCTTT. Protein product: CASSITENTEAFF. The rearrangement uses TRBV5-1 and TRBJ1-1; no definite D call. The V end was cut by 4 bases, the J end by 1 base, with 8 bases between. The CDR3 extends over 13 amino acids. Per the germline V gene, CDR1 is SGHRS and CDR2 is YFSETQ. Complete variable domain (other parts from reference TRBV5-1 and TRBJ1-1): KAGVTQTPRYLIKTRGQQVTLSCSPISGHRSVSWYQQTPGQGLQFLFEYFSETQRNKGNFPGRFSGRQFSNSRSEMNVSTLELGDSALYLCASSITENTEAFFGQGTRLTVV.